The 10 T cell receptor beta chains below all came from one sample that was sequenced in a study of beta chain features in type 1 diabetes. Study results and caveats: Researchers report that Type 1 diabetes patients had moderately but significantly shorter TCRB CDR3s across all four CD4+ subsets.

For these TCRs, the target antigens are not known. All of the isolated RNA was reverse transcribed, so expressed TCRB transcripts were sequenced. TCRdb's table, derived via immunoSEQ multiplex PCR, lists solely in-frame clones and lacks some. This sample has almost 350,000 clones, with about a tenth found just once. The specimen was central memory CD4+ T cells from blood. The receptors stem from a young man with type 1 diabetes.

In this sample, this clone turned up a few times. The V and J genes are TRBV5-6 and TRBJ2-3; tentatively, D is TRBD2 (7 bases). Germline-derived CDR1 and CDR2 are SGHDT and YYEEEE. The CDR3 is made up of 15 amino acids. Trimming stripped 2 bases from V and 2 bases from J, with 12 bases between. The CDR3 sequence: CASSFGGAFTDTQYF. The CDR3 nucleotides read TGTGCCAGCAGCTTTGGGGGGGCCTTCACAGATACGCAGTATTTT.

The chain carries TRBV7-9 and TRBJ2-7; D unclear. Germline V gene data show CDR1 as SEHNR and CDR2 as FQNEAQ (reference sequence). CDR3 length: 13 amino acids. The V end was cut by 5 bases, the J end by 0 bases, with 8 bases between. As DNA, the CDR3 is TGTGCCAGCAGCACCGCCAGCTCCTACGAGCAGTACTTC. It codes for CASSTASSYEQYF.

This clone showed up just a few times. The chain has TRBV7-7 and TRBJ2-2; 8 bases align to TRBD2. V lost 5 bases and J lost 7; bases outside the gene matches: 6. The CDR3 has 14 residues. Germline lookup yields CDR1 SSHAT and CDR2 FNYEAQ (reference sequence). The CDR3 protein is CASSQSGGDGELFF. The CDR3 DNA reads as TGTGCCAGCAGCCAAAGCGGGGGTGACGGGGAGCTGTTTTTT.

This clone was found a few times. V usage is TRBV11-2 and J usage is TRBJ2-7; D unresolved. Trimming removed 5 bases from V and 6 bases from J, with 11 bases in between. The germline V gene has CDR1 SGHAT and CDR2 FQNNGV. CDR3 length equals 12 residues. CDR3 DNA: TGTGCCAGCAGCCTCCTTAGGAGCGAGCAGTACTTC. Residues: CASSLLRSEQYF.

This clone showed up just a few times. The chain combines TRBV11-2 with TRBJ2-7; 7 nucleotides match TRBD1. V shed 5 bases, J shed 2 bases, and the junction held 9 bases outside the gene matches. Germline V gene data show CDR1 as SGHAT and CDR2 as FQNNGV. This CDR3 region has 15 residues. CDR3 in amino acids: CASSAWTGGTYEQYF. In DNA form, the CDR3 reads TGTGCCAGCAGCGCCTGGACAGGTGGAACCTACGAGCAGTACTTC.

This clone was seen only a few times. CDR3 bases: TGTGCCAGCAGTGAAATCCTGGCAAGGCGGGCCGGGGAGCTGTTTTTT. Translating gives CASSEILARRAGELFF. This rearrangement joins TRBV2 to TRBJ2-2, with a possible D match to TRBD2 (5 bases). This CDR3 has 16 residues. V lost 2 bases and J 6 bases, leaving 16 bases between the germline ends. Germline V lookup: CDR1 SNHLY, CDR2 FYNNEI.

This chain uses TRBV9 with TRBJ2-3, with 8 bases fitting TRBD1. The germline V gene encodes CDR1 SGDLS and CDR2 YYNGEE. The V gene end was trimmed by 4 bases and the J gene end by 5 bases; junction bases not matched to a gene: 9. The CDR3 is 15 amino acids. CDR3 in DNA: TGTGCCAGCAGCACTAGGACAGGGCAGGTAGATACGCAGTATTTT. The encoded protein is CASSTRTGQVDTQYF.

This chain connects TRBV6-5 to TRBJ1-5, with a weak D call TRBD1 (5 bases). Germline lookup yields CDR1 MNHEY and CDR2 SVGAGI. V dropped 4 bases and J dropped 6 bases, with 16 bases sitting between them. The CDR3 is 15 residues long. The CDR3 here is CASSLYGAQRQPQHF. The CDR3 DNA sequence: TGTGCCAGCAGTTTGTATGGGGCTCAGCGTCAGCCCCAGCATTTT.

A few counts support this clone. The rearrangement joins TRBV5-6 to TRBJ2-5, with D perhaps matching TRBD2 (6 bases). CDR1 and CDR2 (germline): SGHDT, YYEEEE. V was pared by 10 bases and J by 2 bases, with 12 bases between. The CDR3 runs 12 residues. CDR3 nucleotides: TGTGCCTGGAGCGGGCAGCAAGAGACCCAGTACTTC. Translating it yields CAWSGQQETQYF.

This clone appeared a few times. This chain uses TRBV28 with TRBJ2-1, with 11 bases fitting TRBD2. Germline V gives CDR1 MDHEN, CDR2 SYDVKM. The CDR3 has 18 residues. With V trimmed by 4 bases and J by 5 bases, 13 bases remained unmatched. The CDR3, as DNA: TGTGCCAGCAGTTCCCCCCGAGGTAGCGGGGGGGCCCACAATGAGCAGTTCTTC. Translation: CASSSPRGSGGAHNEQFF.